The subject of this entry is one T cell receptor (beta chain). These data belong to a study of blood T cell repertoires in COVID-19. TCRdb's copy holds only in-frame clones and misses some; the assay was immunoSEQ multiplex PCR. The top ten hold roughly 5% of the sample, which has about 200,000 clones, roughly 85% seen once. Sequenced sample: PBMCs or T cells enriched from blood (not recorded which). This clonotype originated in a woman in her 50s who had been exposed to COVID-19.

CDR3 loop: CASSLVGGGRGTEAFF. The DNA for the CDR3 is TGTGCCAGCAGCTTGGTTGGAGGGGGCCGGGGTACTGAAGCTTTCTTT. The J gene is TRBJ1-1, the V gene TRBV5-6; 7 bases fit TRBD1. Trimming took 0 bases from V and 5 from J; bases not matched to a gene: 10. This CDR3 is 16 amino acids long. The germline CDR1 and CDR2 sequences are SGHDT and YYEEEE. The full variable domain, its missing parts supplied by reference TRBV5-6 and TRBJ1-1, is DAGVTQSPTHLIKTRGQQVTLRCSPKSGHDTVSWYQQALGQGPQFIFQYYEEEERQRGNFPDRFSGHQFPNYSSELNVNALLLGDSALYLCASSLVGGGRGTEAFFGQGTRLTVV.